A selection of T cell receptor beta chains follows, all from one sample in a study of blood T cell repertoires in COVID-19. Using immunoSEQ multiplex PCR, the repertoire was profiled, and TCRdb retains in-frame clones only, with some absent. The sample carries 85,000 to 95,000 clones, about 86% recorded once. Material for sequencing was peripheral blood. The receptors were sampled from an elderly woman with acute or convalescent COVID-19. Both conserved end residues are part of each CDR3. Each record gives: J gene, D gene, V gene, clone size, CDR3 protein, CDR3 DNA. The D gene is left open where the match is weak. Clone size is given for some rows only: seen once, a few or many times, or a class if the clone is expanded.

>TRBJ2-1|TRBD2|TRBV28|.
CASRRSGGAANEQFF
TGTGCCAGCAGAAGAAGCGGGGGGGCCGCCAATGAGCAGTTCTTC
>TRBJ2-4|.|TRBV5-1|.
CASSLYEGDIQYF
TGCGCCAGCAGCTTATACGAGGGTGACATTCAGTACTTC
>TRBJ1-2|TRBD1|TRBV5-1|few
CASSPGTGGGYGYTF
TGCGCCAGCAGCCCCGGGACAGGAGGAGGCTATGGCTACACCTTC
>TRBJ1-6|TRBD1|TRBV3-1/TRBV3-2|.
CASSQGGTGPPDNSPLHF
TGTGCCAGCAGCCAAGGCGGGACAGGGCCCCCGGATAATTCACCCCTCCACTTT
>TRBJ1-2|TRBD1|TRBV29-1|.
CSVPQGAHGYTF
TGCAGCGTCCCTCAGGGGGCTCATGGCTACACCTTC
>TRBJ2-4|TRBD1|TRBV7-9|.
CASSSQGQGSNIQYF
TGTGCCAGCAGCTCACAGGGGCAGGGATCGAACATTCAGTACTTT
>TRBJ2-3|.|TRBV10-1|.
CASSPNGGPTDTQYF
TGCGCCAGCAGCCCCAACGGGGGGCCGACAGATACGCAGTATTTT
>TRBJ2-7|.|TRBV27|once
CASSLRGFSYEQYF
TGTGCCAGCAGTTTAAGAGGATTCTCCTACGAGCAGTACTTC
>TRBJ1-2|.|TRBV5-1|few
CASSYSREDGYTF
TGCGCCAGCAGCTACTCCAGGGAGGATGGCTACACCTTC
>TRBJ1-2|TRBD1|TRBV2|.
CASRGQTNYGYTF
TGTGCCAGCAGGGGACAGACTAACTATGGCTACACCTTC